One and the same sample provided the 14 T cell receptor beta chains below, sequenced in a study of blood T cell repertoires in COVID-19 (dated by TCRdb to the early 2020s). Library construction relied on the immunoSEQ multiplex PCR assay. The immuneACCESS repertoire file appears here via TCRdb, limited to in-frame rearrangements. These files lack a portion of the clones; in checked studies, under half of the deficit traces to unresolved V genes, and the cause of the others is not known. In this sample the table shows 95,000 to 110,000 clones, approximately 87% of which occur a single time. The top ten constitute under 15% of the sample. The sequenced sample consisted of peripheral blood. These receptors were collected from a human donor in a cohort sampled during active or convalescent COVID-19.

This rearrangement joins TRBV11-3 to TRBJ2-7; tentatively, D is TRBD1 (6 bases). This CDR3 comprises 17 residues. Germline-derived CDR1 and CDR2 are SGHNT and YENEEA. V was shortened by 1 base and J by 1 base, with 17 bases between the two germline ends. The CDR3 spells CASSLGGGRGGSYEQYF. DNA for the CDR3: TGTGCCAGCAGCTTAGGTGGGGGCAGGGGCGGGTCCTACGAGCAGTACTTC. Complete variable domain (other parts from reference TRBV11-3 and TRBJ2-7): EAGVVQSPRYKIIEKKQPVAFWCNPISGHNTLYWYLQNLGQGPELLIRYENEEAVDDSQLPKDRFSAERLKGVDSTLKIQPAELGDSAVYLCASSLGGGRGGSYEQYFGPGTRLTVT.

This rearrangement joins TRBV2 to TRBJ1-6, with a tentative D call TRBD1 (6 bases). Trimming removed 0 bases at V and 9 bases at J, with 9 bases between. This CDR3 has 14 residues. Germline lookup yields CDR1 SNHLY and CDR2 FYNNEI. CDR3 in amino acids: CASSEAQGISPLHF. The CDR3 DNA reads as TGTGCCAGCAGTGAAGCGCAGGGGATTTCACCCCTCCACTTT.

CDR3 loop: CASGLERQSLLGGYTF. For the CDR3, the DNA is TGTGCTAGTGGTTTGGAAAGACAGTCGCTATTGGGGGGCTACACCTTC. The chain uses TRBV12-5 and TRBJ1-2, with TRBD1 as a possible D gene (5 bases). This CDR3 contains 16 residues. Germline CDR1 is LGHNT and CDR2 is FRNRAP. Trimming removed 1 base from V and 8 bases from J, with 20 bases in between.

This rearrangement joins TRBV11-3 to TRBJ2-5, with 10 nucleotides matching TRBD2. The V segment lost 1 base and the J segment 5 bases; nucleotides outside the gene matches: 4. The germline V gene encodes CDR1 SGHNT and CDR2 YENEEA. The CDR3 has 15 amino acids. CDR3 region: CASSLGGTSVETQYF. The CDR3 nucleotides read TGTGCCAGCAGCTTAGGCGGGACTAGCGTGGAGACCCAGTACTTC.

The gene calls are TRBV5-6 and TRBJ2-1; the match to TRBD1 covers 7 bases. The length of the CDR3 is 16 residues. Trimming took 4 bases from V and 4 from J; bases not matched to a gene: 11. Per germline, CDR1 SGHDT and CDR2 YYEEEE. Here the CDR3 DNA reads TGTGCCAGCAGCGGAGAATGGACAGGAACTTACAATGAGCAGTTCTTC. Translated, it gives CASSGEWTGTYNEQFF.

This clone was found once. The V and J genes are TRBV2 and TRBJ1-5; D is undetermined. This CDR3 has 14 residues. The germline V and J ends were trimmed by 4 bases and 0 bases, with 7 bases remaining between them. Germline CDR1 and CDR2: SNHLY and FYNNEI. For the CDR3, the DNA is TGTGCCAGCAGTGCCGACTATAGCAATCAGCCCCAGCATTTT. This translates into CASSADYSNQPQHF. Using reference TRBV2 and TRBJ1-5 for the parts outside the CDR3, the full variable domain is EPEVTQTPSHQVTQMGQEVILRCVPISNHLYFYWYRQILGQKVEFLVSFYNNEISEKSEIFDDQFSVERPDGSNFTLKIRSTKLEDSAMYFCASSADYSNQPQHFGDGTRLSIL.

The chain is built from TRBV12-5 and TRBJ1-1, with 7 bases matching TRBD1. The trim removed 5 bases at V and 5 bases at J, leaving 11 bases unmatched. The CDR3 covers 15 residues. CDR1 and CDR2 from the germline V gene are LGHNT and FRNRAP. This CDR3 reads CASGLPTGRSTEAFF. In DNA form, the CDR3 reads TGTGCTAGTGGTCTCCCGACAGGGCGGTCGACTGAAGCTTTCTTT.

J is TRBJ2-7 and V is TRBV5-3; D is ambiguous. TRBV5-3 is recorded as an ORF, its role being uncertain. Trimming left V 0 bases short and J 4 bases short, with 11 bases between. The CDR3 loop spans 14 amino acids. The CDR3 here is CARSLDTWCYEQYF. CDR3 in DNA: TGTGCCAGAAGCTTGGATACTTGGTGTTACGAGCAGTACTTC.

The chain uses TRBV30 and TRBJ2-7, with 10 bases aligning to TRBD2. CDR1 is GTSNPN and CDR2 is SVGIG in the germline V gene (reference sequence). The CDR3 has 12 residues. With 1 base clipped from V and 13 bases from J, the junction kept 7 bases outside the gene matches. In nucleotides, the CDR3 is TGTGCCTGGAGTGGCCCTAGCGGGGGATGTTACTTC. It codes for CAWSGPSGGCYF.

The CDR3 DNA reads as TGTGCCATCAGGGGGGACAGGAGAGCTCTCGAGCAGTACTTC. Protein: CAIRGDRRALEQYF. The genes are TRBV10-3 and TRBJ2-7, with 8 bases that match TRBD1. Trimming removed 6 bases from V and 6 bases from J; junction bases left unmatched: 10. The CDR3 totals 14 residues. Germline assignment: CDR1 ENHRY and CDR2 SYGVKD.

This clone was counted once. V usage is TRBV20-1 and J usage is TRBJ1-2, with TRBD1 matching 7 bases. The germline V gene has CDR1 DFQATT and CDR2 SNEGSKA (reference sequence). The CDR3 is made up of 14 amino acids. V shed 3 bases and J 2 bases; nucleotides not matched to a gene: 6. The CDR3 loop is CSASTGTVNYGYTF. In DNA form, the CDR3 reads TGCAGTGCTAGTACCGGGACAGTCAACTATGGCTACACCTTC.

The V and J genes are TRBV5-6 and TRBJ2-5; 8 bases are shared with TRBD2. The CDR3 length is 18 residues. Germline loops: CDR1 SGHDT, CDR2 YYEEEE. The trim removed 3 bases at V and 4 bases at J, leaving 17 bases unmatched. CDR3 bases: TGTGCCAGCAGCTCCATCGGGAGGGGCCGGGTTTTGGGAGAGACCCAGTACTTC. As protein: CASSSIGRGRVLGETQYF.

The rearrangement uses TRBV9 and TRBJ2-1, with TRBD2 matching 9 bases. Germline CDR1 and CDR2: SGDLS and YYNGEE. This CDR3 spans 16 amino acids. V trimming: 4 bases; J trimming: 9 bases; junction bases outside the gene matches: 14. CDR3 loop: CASSPSASSGVVEQFF. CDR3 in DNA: TGTGCCAGCAGCCCATCGGCGTCTAGCGGGGTTGTTGAGCAGTTCTTC.

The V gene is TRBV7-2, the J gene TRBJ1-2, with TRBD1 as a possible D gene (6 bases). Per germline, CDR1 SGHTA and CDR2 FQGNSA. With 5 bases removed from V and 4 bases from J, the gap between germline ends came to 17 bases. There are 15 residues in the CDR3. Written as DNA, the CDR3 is TGTGCCAGCAGCAACCGACAGGTAGTCCTCTATGGCTACACCTTC. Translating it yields CASSNRQVVLYGYTF.